This TCR beta chain stems from a study of technical replicates of blood from several donors. Produced via immunoSEQ multiplex PCR; TCRdb's table is partial and in-frame only. Seen here are about 100,000 clones, under 97% observed once, and the top ten hold around 0.24%. V was pared by 2 bases and J by 4 bases, with 21 bases of the junction left unmatched. Germline CDR1 reads MDHEN; CDR2 reads SYDVKM. CDR3 size: 21 residues. This sequence joins TRBV28 and TRBJ1-2, with 11 positions matching TRBD1. Input material: T cells isolated from PBMCs. This TCR was sampled from a human donor in good health. CDR3 nucleotide sequence: TGTGCCAGCAGTTTAAATTATGTGTTTGGGACAGGGGGTGATGGAGGCTATGGCTACACCTTC. The encoded protein is CASSLNYVFGTGGDGGYGYTF.